This T cell receptor beta chain was recovered during a study of Graves' ophthalmopathy and Graves' hyperthyroidism. The study, taken as a whole, reports: Blood also harbored most expanded thyroid clonotypes above 0.001 frequency.

A few counts support this clonotype. Its antigen remains unidentified. Hyperthyroidism patients, aged 18 to 65, were newly diagnosed, under 2 months' duration. Each diagnosis was determined on the basis of clinical symptoms, serum thyroxine, TRAb, thyroid ultrasound and orbital computed tomography. Using RNA transcripts, the TCR beta CDR3 regions were amplified. HTBI-primed RT-PCR formed the first round, and a multiplex PCR formed the second. In TCRdb, the multiplex PCR reads were re-called with MiXCR into one record per CDR3 protein. The data show more than 1,000,000 distinct CDR3 sequences, 35% to 40% seen once. Germline-derived CDR1 and CDR2 are SGHTS and YDEGEE. The CDR3 extends over 19 amino acids. Trimming removed 0 bases at V and 2 bases at J, with 23 bases between.

The rearrangement uses TRBV5-8 and TRBJ1-2, with unresolved D. Sample: peripheral blood or thyroid tissue (not recorded which). The source of this sequence is an adult man with Graves' hyperthyroidism. CDR3 DNA: TGTGCCAGCAGCTTGGAGGCGGTTTTTTGGGCTTTTGAGAACTATGGCTACACCTTC. Amino acid sequence: CASSLEAVFWAFENYGYTF.